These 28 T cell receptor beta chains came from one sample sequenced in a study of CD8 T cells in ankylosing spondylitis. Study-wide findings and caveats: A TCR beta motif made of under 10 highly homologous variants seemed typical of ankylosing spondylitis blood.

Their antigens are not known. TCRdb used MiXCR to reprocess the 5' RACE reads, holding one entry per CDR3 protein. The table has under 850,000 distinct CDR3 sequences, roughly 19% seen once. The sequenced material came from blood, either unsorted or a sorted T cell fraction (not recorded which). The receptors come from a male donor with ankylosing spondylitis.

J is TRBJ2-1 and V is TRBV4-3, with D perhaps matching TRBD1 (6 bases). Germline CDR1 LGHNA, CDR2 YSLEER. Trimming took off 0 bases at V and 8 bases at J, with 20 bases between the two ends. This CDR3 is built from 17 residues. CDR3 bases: TGCGCCAGCAGCCAAGATCACGCAGGGGTTGCGGTCGATGAGCAGTTCTTC. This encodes CASSQDHAGVAVDEQFF.

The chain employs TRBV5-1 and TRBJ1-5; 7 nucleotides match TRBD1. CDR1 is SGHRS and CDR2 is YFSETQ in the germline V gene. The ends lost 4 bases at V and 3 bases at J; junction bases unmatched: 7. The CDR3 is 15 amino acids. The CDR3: CASSLSTGVNQPQHF. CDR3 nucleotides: TGCGCCAGCAGCCTATCAACAGGGGTCAATCAGCCCCAGCATTTT.

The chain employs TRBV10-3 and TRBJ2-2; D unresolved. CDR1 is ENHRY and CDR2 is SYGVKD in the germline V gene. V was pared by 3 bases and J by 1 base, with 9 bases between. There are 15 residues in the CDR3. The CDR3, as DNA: TGTGCCATCAGTGACTCAACTATGAACACCGGGGAGCTGTTTTTT. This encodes CAISDSTMNTGELFF.

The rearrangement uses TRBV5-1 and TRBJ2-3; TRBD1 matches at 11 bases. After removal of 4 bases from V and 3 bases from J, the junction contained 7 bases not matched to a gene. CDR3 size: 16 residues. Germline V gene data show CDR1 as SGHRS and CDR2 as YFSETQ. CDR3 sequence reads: CASSPRGTGGTDTQYF. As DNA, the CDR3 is TGCGCCAGCAGCCCCCGTGGGACAGGGGGAACAGATACGCAGTATTTT.

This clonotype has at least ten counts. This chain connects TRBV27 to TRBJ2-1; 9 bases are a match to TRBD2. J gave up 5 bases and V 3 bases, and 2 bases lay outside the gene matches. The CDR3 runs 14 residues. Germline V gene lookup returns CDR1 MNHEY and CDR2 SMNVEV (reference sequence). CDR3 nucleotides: TGTGCCAGCAGTTTCCGACTAGCGGACAATGAGCAGTTCTTC. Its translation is CASSFRLADNEQFF.

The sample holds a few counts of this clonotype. CDR3 in DNA: TGTGCCAGCAGCTCCGAAGGGACCTATGGCTACACCTTC. This sequence encodes CASSSEGTYGYTF. V and J are TRBV7-2 and TRBJ1-2; the D gene is possibly TRBD1 (5 bases). Trimming removed 4 bases from V and 4 bases from J, with 10 bases in between. CDR1 and CDR2 from the germline V gene are SGHTA and FQGNSA. This CDR3 spans 13 amino acids.

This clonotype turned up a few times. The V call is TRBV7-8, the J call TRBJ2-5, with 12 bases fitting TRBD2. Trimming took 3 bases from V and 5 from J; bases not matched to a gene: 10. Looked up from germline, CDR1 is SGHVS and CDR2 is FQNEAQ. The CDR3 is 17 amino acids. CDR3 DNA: TGTGCCAGCAGCTTGGGGAGACTAGCGGGAGTAAGGGAGACCCAGTACTTC. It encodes CASSLGRLAGVRETQYF.

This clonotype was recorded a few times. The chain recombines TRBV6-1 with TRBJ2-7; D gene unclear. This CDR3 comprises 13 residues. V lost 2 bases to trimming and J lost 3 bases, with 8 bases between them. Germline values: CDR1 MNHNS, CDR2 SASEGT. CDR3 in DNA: TGTGCCAGCAGTGAATCACAGATCTACGAGCAGTACTTC. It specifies CASSESQIYEQYF.

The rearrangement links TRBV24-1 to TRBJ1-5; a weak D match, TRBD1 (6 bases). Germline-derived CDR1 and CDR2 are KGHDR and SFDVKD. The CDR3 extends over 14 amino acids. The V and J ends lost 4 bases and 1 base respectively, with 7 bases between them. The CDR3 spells CATSEGGSNQPQHF. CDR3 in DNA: TGTGCCACCAGTGAAGGGGGGAGCAATCAGCCCCAGCATTTT.

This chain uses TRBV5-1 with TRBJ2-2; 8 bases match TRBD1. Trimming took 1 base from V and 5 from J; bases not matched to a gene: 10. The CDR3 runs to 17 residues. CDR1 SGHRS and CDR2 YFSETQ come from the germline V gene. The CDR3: CASSLQPTGVVTGELFF. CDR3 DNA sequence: TGCGCCAGCAGCTTGCAACCGACAGGGGTAGTAACCGGGGAGCTGTTTTTT.

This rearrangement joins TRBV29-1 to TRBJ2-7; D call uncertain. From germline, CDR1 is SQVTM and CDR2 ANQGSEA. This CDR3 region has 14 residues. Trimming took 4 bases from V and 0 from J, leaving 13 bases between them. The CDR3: CSVGPAVGSYEQYF. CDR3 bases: TGCAGCGTTGGCCCCGCAGTGGGCTCCTACGAGCAGTACTTC.

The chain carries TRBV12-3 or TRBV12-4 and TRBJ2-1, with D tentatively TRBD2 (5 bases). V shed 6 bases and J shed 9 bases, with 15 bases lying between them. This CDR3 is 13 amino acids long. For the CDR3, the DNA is TGTGCCAGCAGCCTAGACTACGTCGGTGAGCAGTTCTTC. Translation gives CASSLDYVGEQFF.

In DNA form, the CDR3 reads TGTGCCAGCAGCCCCGCCGGGACAGGGTTTGAGCAGTACTTC. Amino acid sequence: CASSPAGTGFEQYF. V gene TRBV7-3 combines with J gene TRBJ2-7; 9 bases are a match to TRBD1. V lost 5 bases, J lost 7 bases, and 9 bases stayed unmatched. Germline values: CDR1 SGHTA, CDR2 FQGTGA. The length of the CDR3 is 14 residues.

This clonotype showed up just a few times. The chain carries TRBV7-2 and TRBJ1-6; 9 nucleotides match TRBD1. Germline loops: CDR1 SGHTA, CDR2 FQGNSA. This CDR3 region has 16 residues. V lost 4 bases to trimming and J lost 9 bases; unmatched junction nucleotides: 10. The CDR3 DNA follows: TGTGCCAGCAGCTCCACCTACCGGACAGGGGCTTCACCCCTCCACTTT. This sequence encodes CASSSTYRTGASPLHF.

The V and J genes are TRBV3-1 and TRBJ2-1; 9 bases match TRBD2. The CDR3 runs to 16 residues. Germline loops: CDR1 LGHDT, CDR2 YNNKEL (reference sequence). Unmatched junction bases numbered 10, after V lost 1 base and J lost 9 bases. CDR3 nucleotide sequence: TGTGCCAGCAGCCAAGCGGATAGCGGGGGTAGGGGTGAGCAGTTCTTC. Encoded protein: CASSQADSGGRGEQFF.

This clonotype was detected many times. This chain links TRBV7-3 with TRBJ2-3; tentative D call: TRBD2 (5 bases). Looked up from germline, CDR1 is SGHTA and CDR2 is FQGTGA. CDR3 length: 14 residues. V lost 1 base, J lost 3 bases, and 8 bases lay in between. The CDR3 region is CASSLSGPTDTQYF. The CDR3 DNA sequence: TGTGCCAGCAGCTTAAGCGGGCCGACAGATACGCAGTATTTT.

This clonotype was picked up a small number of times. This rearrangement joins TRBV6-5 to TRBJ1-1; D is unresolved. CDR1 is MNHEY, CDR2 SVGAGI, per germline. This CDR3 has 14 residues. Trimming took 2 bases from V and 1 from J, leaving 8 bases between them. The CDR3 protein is CASSYGIRNTEAFF. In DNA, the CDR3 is TGTGCCAGCAGTTACGGCATCAGGAACACTGAAGCTTTCTTT.

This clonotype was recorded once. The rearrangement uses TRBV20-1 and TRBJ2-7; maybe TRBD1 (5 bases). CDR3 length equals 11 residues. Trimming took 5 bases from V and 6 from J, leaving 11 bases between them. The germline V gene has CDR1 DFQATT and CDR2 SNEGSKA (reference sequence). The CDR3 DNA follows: TGCAGTGCTCTTGACAGTCTCGAGCAGTACTTC. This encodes CSALDSLEQYF.

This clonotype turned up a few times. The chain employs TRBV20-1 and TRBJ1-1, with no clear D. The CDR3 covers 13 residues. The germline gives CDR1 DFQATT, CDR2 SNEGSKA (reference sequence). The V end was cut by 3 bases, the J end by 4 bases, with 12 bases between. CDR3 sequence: CSASGYQITEAFF. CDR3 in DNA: TGCAGTGCTAGCGGCTACCAAATCACTGAAGCTTTCTTT.

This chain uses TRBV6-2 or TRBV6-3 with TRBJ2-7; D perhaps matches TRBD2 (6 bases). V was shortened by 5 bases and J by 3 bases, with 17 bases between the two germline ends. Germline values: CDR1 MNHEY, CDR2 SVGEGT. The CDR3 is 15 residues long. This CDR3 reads CASSTLAETNYEQYF. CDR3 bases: TGTGCCAGCAGTACGTTAGCGGAAACGAACTACGAGCAGTACTTC.

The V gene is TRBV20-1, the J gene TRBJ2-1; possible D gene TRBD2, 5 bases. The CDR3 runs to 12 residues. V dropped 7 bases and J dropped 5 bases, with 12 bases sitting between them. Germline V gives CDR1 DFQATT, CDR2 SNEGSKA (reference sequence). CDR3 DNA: TGCAGTGTAGCGTCAAACGACAATGAGCAGTTCTTC. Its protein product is CSVASNDNEQFF.

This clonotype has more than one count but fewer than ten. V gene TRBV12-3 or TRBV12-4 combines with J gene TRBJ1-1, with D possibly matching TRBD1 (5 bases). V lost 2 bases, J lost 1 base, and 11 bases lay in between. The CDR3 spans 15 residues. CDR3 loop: CASSLRGGGNTEAFF. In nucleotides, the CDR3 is TGTGCCAGCAGTTTACGCGGGGGGGGGAACACTGAAGCTTTCTTT.

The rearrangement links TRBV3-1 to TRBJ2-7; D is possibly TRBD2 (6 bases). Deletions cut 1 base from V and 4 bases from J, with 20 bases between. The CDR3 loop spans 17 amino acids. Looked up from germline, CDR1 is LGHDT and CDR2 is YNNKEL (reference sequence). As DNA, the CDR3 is TGTGCCAGCAGCCAAGGTATTGTTATTCGGGAGCGATACGAGCAGTACTTC. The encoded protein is CASSQGIVIRERYEQYF.

CDR3 nucleotides: TGTGCCAGCAGTTCCGACGGACTAGCCTACGAGCAGTACTTC. It codes for CASSSDGLAYEQYF. The rearrangement uses TRBV12-3 or TRBV12-4 and TRBJ2-7; TRBD2 aligns across 7 bases. J was trimmed by 2 bases and V by 4 bases; bases with no gene match: 5. The CDR3 covers 14 residues.

The CDR3 coding sequence is TGCGCCAGCAGCAGCCAACTCCAGGGAGGGTACGAGCAGTACTTC. This translates into CASSSQLQGGYEQYF. The rearrangement links TRBV5-1 to TRBJ2-7, with TRBD2 identical over 7 bases. Unmatched junction bases numbered 11, after V lost 4 bases and J lost 4 bases. The CDR3 is 15 amino acids. The germline V gene encodes CDR1 SGHRS and CDR2 YFSETQ.

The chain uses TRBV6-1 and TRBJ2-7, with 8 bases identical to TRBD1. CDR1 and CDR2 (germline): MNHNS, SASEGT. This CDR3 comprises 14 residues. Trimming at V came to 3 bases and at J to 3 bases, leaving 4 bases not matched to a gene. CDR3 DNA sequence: TGTGCCAGCAGTGAGGACAGGGTTCTCTACGAGCAGTACTTC. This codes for CASSEDRVLYEQYF.

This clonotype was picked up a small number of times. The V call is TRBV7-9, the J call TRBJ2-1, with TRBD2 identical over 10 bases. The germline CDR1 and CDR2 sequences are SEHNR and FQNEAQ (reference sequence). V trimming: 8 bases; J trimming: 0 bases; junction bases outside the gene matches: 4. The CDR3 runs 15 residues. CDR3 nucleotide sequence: TGTGCCAGCGGACGACTAGCGGGCTCCTACAATGAGCAGTTCTTC. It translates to CASGRLAGSYNEQFF.

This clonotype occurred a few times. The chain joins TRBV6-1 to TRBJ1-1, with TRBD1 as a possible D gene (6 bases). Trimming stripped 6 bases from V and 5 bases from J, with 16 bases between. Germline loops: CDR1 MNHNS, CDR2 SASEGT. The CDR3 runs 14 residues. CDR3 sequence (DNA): TGTGCCAGCAGCCGGGGGGCGGTAGGAACTGAAGCTTTCTTT. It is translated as CASSRGAVGTEAFF.